One sample yielded the 26 T cell receptor beta chains listed below, sequenced in a study of human T cells and chemical hapten exposure. TCRdb itself ran the RACE reads through MiXCR, one entry per CDR3 protein. There are approximately 97,000 distinct CDR3 sequences in the sample; roughly a quarter occur only once, and about a tenth lies in the top ten. The time point denotes: patch test 3, about 24 weeks after DPC sensitization. The treatment was: therapeutic diphenylcyclopropenone sensitization with weekly scalp DPC. The sequences come from whole blood, collected in connection with sensitization to the hapten diphenylcyclopropenone (DPC). These receptors all stem from a man aged 35 to 55 with alopecia areata. Some clones in this sample may be carry-over from other donors' samples.

CDR3 loop: CASALGRAYEQYF. The CDR3 coding sequence is TGCGCCAGCGCCTTGGGCAGGGCCTACGAGCAGTACTTC. The chain uses TRBV5-1 and TRBJ2-7; D may be TRBD1 (5 bases). The V end lost 7 bases, the J end lost 2 bases, and 13 bases lay between the germline ends. The CDR3 is made up of 13 amino acids. Germline assignment: CDR1 SGHRS and CDR2 YFSETQ.

There are a few counts of this clonotype. V and J are TRBV7-9 and TRBJ1-1; D call uncertain. V was pared by 5 bases and J by 11 bases, with 9 bases between. The germline V gene has CDR1 SEHNR and CDR2 FQNEAQ (reference sequence). This CDR3 contains 10 residues. DNA for the CDR3: TGTGCCAGCAGCCAAGTGTTGGCTTTCTTT. This encodes CASSQVLAFF.

The chain uses TRBV12-3 or TRBV12-4 and TRBJ2-1; D may match TRBD1 or TRBD2 (7 bases each). CDR3 length equals 15 residues. The V and J ends lost 5 bases and 8 bases respectively, with 19 bases between them. CDR3 in DNA: TGTGCCAGCAGTGTCCACAGGGGTCGGGGGGATGAGCAGTTCTTC. It yields the protein CASSVHRGRGDEQFF.

The rearrangement joins TRBV4-3 to TRBJ2-5; 7 nucleotides agree with TRBD2. This CDR3 has 16 amino acids. V lost 0 bases to trimming and J lost 1 base; unmatched junction nucleotides: 5. Germline V gene sequence: CDR1 LGHNA, CDR2 YSLEER. CDR3 in DNA: TGCGCCAGCAGCCAAGATTGGGCTAGCGGCCAAGAGACCCAGTACTTC. Translating gives CASSQDWASGQETQYF.

CDR3: CASSSRQRPYNYGYTF. As DNA, the CDR3 is TGTGCCAGCAGTTCCCGTCAGAGGCCTTATAACTATGGCTACACCTTC. The chain employs TRBV28 and TRBJ1-2, with no clear D. The V end lost 4 bases, the J end lost 1 base, and 16 bases lay between the germline ends. CDR3 size: 16 residues. Germline CDR1 is MDHEN and CDR2 is SYDVKM.

The chain combines TRBV7-2 with TRBJ2-1; the match to TRBD2 covers 7 bases. There are 16 residues in the CDR3. The junction had 16 bases not matched to a gene; V was cut back by 7 bases and J by 7 bases. In germline, CDR1 is SGHTA, CDR2 FQGNSA. The chain's CDR3 is CASTVRPGRERNEQFF. For the CDR3, the DNA is TGTGCCAGCACCGTTAGGCCGGGGCGGGAGAGGAATGAGCAGTTCTTC.

This clonotype was counted only a few times. V and J are TRBV20-1 and TRBJ2-5; weak D call: TRBD2 (5 bases). The CDR3 extends over 16 amino acids. Trimming cost V 2 bases and J 5 bases, with 21 bases left between them. The V gene's germline CDR1 is DFQATT and CDR2 SNEGSKA (reference sequence). The CDR3 is CSARRRWAGLSETQYF. CDR3 nucleotides: TGCAGTGCTAGAAGGAGGTGGGCAGGCCTTTCGGAGACCCAGTACTTC.

V and J are TRBV4-1 and TRBJ1-5; TRBD1 might be the D (5 bases). Trimming shortened V by 3 bases and J by 4 bases, and 10 bases separated the two germline ends. The CDR3 consists of 14 residues. Germline loops: CDR1 MGHRA, CDR2 YSYEKL. For the CDR3, the DNA is TGCGCCAGCAGCCACCTACAGGAAAATCAGCCCCAGCATTTT. The encoded protein is CASSHLQENQPQHF.

The J gene is TRBJ1-4, the V gene TRBV18; D gene ambiguous. The CDR3 totals 17 residues. Per germline, CDR1 KGHSH and CDR2 LQKENI. The V end was cut by 0 bases, the J end by 0 bases, with 11 bases between. Here the CDR3 reads CASSPPERLATNEKLFF. The CDR3 DNA reads as TGTGCCAGCTCACCACCGGAACGGCTTGCAACTAATGAAAAACTGTTTTTT.

The chain has TRBV27 and TRBJ2-3; 12 positions match TRBD2. CDR1 and CDR2 from the germline V gene are MNHEY and SMNVEV (reference sequence). V shed 5 bases and J 1 base; nucleotides not matched to a gene: 7. The CDR3 extends over 17 amino acids. In DNA form, the CDR3 reads TGTGCCAGCAGTCCCGGCGGACTAGCGGGGCGCACAGATACGCAGTATTTT. Its translation is CASSPGGLAGRTDTQYF.

This clonotype was observed many times. V is TRBV27 and J is TRBJ2-1; TRBD2 matches 9 bases. Germline-derived CDR1 and CDR2 are MNHEY and SMNVEV (reference sequence). This CDR3 region has 15 residues. J gave up 0 bases and V 8 bases, and 5 bases lay outside the gene matches. The DNA of the CDR3 is TGTGCCAGCTCCGGACTAGCGATCTCCTACAATGAGCAGTTCTTC. It is translated as CASSGLAISYNEQFF.

The sample holds one count of this clonotype. The genes are TRBV7-9 and TRBJ2-7, with TRBD2 identical over 12 bases. The CDR3 extends over 17 amino acids. CDR1 and CDR2 from the germline V gene are SEHNR and FQNEAQ (reference sequence). Trimming at V came to 5 bases and at J to 6 bases, leaving 14 bases not matched to a gene. In DNA, the CDR3 is TGTGCCAGCAGCGACCCAACTAGCGGGAGGACCCCCCTCGAGCAGTACTTC. Translating gives CASSDPTSGRTPLEQYF.

This clonotype came up a few times. The chain uses TRBV12-3 or TRBV12-4 and TRBJ1-5, with D perhaps matching TRBD1 (6 bases). Trimming pared 6 bases from V and 6 bases from J, leaving 15 bases between. The CDR3 length is 14 residues. As DNA, the CDR3 is TGTGCCAGCAGCCCCACAGGGTTTGGTCAGCCCCAGCATTTT. Amino acid sequence: CASSPTGFGQPQHF.

The gene calls are TRBV5-1 and TRBJ2-5, with D unresolved. CDR1 is SGHRS, CDR2 YFSETQ, per germline. The ends were cut back, 4 bases at V and 3 bases at J, with 13 bases in the middle. The length of the CDR3 is 14 residues. The CDR3 nucleotides read TGCGCCAGCAGCCAAGGCCTACCTAAAGAGACCCAGTACTTC. Translated, it gives CASSQGLPKETQYF.

V and J are TRBV7-2 and TRBJ2-7, with TRBD1 matching over 7 bases. From germline, CDR1 is SGHTA and CDR2 FQGNSA. Germline trimming cut 3 bases from V and 1 base from J; bases unmatched to any gene: 6. This CDR3 is built from 15 residues. The CDR3 is CASSFDRVRSYEQYF. The CDR3 DNA reads as TGTGCCAGCAGCTTCGACAGGGTCCGGTCCTACGAGCAGTACTTC.

This chain connects TRBV20-1 to TRBJ1-1; 9 bases are shared with TRBD1. The CDR3 runs 13 residues. Germline-derived CDR1 and CDR2 are DFQATT and SNEGSKA (reference sequence). The J segment lost 4 bases and the V segment lost 3 bases, leaving 3 bases of the junction unmatched. CDR3 sequence reads: CSASRQGVTEAFF. In nucleotides, the CDR3 is TGCAGTGCTAGCCGACAGGGGGTCACTGAAGCTTTCTTT.

This clonotype was seen more than once but under ten times. The chain links TRBV11-2 to TRBJ2-1; 7 positions match TRBD2. Looked up from germline, CDR1 is SGHAT and CDR2 is FQNNGV. The J segment lost 4 bases and the V segment lost 1 base, leaving 10 bases of the junction unmatched. The CDR3 loop spans 17 amino acids. CDR3 residues: CASSLGSPAGIYNEQFF. CDR3 DNA: TGTGCCAGCAGCTTAGGGAGTCCAGCGGGAATATACAATGAGCAGTTCTTC. Looking up the rest from reference TRBV11-2 and TRBJ2-1 gives the full variable domain: EAGVAQSPRYKIIEKRQSVAFWCNPISGHATLYWYQQILGQGPKLLIQFQNNGVVDDSQLPKDRFSAERLKGVDSTLKIQPAKLEDSAVYLCASSLGSPAGIYNEQFFGPGTRLTVL.

By sample fraction, this clonotype is medium-sized. The J gene is TRBJ1-5, the V gene TRBV18, with 7 bases aligning to TRBD1. CDR3 length equals 14 residues. The V and J ends lost 3 bases and 3 bases, in that order; junction bases with no gene match: 2. The germline V gene encodes CDR1 KGHSH and CDR2 LQKENI. CDR3 nucleotide sequence: TGTGCCAGCTCACCGACAGGGAACAATCAGCCCCAGCATTTT. It translates to CASSPTGNNQPQHF.

The chain joins TRBV24-1 to TRBJ2-3; D remains ambiguous. The CDR3 loop spans 16 amino acids. Germline-derived CDR1 and CDR2 are KGHDR and SFDVKD. The germline V and J ends were trimmed by 1 base and 0 bases, with 10 bases remaining between them. CDR3 sequence: CATSDFPSSSTDTQYF. In nucleotides, the CDR3 is TGTGCCACCAGTGATTTTCCCTCTTCTAGCACAGATACGCAGTATTTT.

This clonotype was seen only once. V gene TRBV4-2 combines with J gene TRBJ2-3, with D unclear. The V gene's germline CDR1 is LGHNA and CDR2 YNFKEQ. V was trimmed by 0 bases and J by 3 bases, leaving 16 bases between them. There are 17 residues in the CDR3. The CDR3 DNA is TGTGCCAGCAGCCAAGAGTTTGGGCCTCAGAGGACAGATACGCAGTATTTT. It yields the protein CASSQEFGPQRTDTQYF.

V gene TRBV12-3 or TRBV12-4 combines with J gene TRBJ2-4; D perhaps matches TRBD2 (6 bases). CDR3 length equals 14 residues. V was shortened by 7 bases and J by 0 bases, with 10 bases between the two germline ends. The CDR3 spells CASTQGLAKNIQYF. In DNA form, the CDR3 reads TGTGCCAGCACCCAGGGACTAGCCAAAAACATTCAGTACTTC.

The J gene is TRBJ2-7, the V gene TRBV27; no reliable D call. The V end lost 5 bases, the J end lost 0 bases, and 8 bases lay between the germline ends. CDR1 and CDR2 from the germline V gene are MNHEY and SMNVEV (reference sequence). The CDR3 loop spans 13 amino acids. CDR3 sequence reads: CASSPISSYEQYF. CDR3 sequence (DNA): TGTGCCAGCAGTCCCATTAGCTCCTACGAGCAGTACTTC.

The CDR3 here is CASSSGTRRDTQYF. The CDR3, as DNA: TGTGCCAGCAGCTCAGGGACTAGGCGAGATACGCAGTATTTT. V gene TRBV7-2 combines with J gene TRBJ2-3, with TRBD2 matching 8 bases. This CDR3 is built from 14 residues. V trimming: 4 bases; J trimming: 5 bases; junction bases outside the gene matches: 5. CDR1 and CDR2 from the germline V gene are SGHTA and FQGNSA.

The chain combines TRBV6-2 or TRBV6-3 with TRBJ2-1; 9 nucleotides align to TRBD2. After removal of 10 bases from V and 3 bases from J, the junction contained 4 bases not matched to a gene. Germline V gene lookup returns CDR1 MNHEY and CDR2 SVGEGT. CDR3 length: 13 amino acids. The CDR3: CATKTSGYNEQFF. CDR3 DNA: TGTGCCACCAAGACTAGCGGCTACAATGAGCAGTTCTTC.

The chain joins TRBV27 to TRBJ2-3; unclear D gene. Deletions cut 4 bases from V and 8 bases from J, with 16 bases between. Germline CDR1 is MNHEY and CDR2 is SMNVEV (reference sequence). The CDR3 has 14 residues. CDR3 protein: CASSSPPRTGTQYF. The CDR3 DNA follows: TGTGCCAGCAGTTCCCCCCCGCGTACGGGTACGCAGTATTTT.

This clonotype was detected a few times. J is TRBJ2-6 and V is TRBV28, with D perhaps matching TRBD2 (5 bases). Trimming removed 9 bases from V and 2 bases from J, with 20 bases in between. Germline CDR1 reads MDHEN; CDR2 reads SYDVKM. The length of the CDR3 is 17 residues. The CDR3 coding sequence is TGTGCCAGAGACCAACACAAAGAGGGAACTGGGGCCAACGTCCTGACTTTC. This sequence encodes CARDQHKEGTGANVLTF.